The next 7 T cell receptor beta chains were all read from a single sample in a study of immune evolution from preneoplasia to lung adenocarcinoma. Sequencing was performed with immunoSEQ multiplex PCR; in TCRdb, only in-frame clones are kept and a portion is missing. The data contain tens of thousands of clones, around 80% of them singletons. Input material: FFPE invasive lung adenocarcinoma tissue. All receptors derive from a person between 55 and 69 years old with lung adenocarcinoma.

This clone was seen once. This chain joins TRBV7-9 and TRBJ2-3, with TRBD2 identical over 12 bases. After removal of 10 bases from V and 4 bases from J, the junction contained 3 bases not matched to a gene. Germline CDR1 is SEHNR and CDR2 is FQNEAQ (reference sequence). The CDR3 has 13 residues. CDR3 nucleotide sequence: TGTGCCACCCGACTAGCGGGAGCAGATACGCAGTATTTT. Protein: CATRLAGADTQYF.

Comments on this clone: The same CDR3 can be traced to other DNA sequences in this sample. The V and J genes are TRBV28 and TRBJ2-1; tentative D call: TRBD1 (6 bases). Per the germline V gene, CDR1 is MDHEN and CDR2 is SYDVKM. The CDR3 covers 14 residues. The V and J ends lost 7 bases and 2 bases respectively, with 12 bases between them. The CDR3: CASNQQGPYNEQFF. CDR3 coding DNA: TGTGCCAGCAACCAACAGGGCCCCTACAATGAGCAGTTCTTC.

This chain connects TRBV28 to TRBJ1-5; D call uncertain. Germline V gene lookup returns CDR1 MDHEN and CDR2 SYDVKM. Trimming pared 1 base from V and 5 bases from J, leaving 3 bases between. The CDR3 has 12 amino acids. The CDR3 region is CASSLLDQPQHF. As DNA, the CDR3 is TGTGCCAGCAGTTTATTGGATCAGCCCCAGCATTTT. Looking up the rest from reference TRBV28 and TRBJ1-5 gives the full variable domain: DVKVTQSSRYLVKRTGEKVFLECVQDMDHENMFWYRQDPGLGLRLIYFSYDVKMKEKGDIPEGYSVSREKKERFSLILESASTNQTSMYLCASSLLDQPQHFGDGTRLSIL.

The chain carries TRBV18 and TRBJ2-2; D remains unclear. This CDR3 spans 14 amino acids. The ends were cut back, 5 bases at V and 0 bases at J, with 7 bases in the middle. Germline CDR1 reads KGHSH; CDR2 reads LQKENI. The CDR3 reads CASSTYANTGELFF. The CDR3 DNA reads TGTGCCAGCTCAACTTACGCGAACACCGGGGAGCTGTTTTTT. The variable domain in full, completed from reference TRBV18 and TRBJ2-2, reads NAGVMQNPRHLVRRRGQEARLRCSPMKGHSHVYWYRQLPEEGLKFMVYLQKENIIDESGMPKERFSAEFPKEGPSILRIQQVVRGDSAAYFCASSTYANTGELFFGEGSRLTVL.

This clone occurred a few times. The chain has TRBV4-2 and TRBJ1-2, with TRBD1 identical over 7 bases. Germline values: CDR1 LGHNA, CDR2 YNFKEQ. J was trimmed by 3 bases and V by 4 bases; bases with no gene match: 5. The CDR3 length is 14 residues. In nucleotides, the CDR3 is TGTGCCAGCAGCCCCCTCGGACAGGACTATGGCTACACCTTC. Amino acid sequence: CASSPLGQDYGYTF.

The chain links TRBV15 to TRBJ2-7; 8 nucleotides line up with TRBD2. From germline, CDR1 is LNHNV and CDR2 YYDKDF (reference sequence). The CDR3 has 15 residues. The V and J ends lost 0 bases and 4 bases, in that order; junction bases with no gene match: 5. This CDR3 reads CATSRDLAGGYEQYF. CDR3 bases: TGTGCCACCAGCAGAGATCTAGCGGGTGGGTACGAGCAGTACTTC.

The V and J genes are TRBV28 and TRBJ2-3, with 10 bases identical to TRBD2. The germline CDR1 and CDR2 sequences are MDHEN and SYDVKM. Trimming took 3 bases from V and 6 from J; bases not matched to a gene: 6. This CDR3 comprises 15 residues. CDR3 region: CASSFSGTSADTQYF. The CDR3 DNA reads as TGTGCCAGCAGTTTCTCCGGGACTAGCGCGGATACGCAGTATTTT.